What follows are 20 T cell receptor beta chains derived from one specimen sequenced in a study of blood T cell repertoires in COVID-19. TCRdb's table, derived via immunoSEQ multiplex PCR, lists solely in-frame clones and lacks some. The sample records around 120,000 clones, around 80% being singletons. Material for sequencing was peripheral blood. Every receptor here comes from a man aged 65-85 years with active or convalescent COVID-19.

V usage is TRBV2 and J usage is TRBJ2-5; D might be TRBD1 (6 bases). The CDR3 is made up of 14 amino acids. The V end lost 5 bases, the J end lost 1 base, and 11 bases lay between the germline ends. Germline CDR1 SNHLY, CDR2 FYNNEI. This CDR3 reads CASSRQVSQETQYF. As DNA, the CDR3 is TGTGCCAGCAGTAGACAGGTCAGCCAAGAGACCCAGTACTTC.

The chain recombines TRBV6-2 or TRBV6-3 with TRBJ2-5; TRBD1 matches at 7 bases. The J segment lost 1 base and the V segment lost 0 bases, leaving 2 bases of the junction unmatched. This CDR3 spans 15 amino acids. CDR1 and CDR2 (germline): MNHEY, SVGEGT. In nucleotides, the CDR3 is TGTGCCAGCAGTTACTCGGCAGGGGGCCAAGAGACCCAGTACTTC. Amino acid sequence: CASSYSAGGQETQYF.

Notes on this clone: The same CDR3 can be traced to other DNA sequences in this sample. The chain recombines TRBV9 with TRBJ2-5, with TRBD1 matching over 11 bases. V trimming: 4 bases; J trimming: 5 bases; junction bases outside the gene matches: 7. The CDR3 has 15 residues. Germline V CDR1 and CDR2: SGDLS, YYNGEE. In nucleotides, the CDR3 is TGTGCCAGCAGCAACGGACAGGGGGCGAGGGAGACCCAGTACTTC. It encodes CASSNGQGARETQYF.

The chain joins TRBV28 to TRBJ1-5; D is unresolved. V was cut by 8 bases and J by 3 bases, with 11 bases left in between. Germline V gene sequence: CDR1 MDHEN, CDR2 SYDVKM. This CDR3 has 13 residues. CDR3 DNA sequence: TGTGCCAGCGCGCGGGGATTCAATCAGCCCCAGCATTTT. Translation: CASARGFNQPQHF.

The V and J genes are TRBV6-5 and TRBJ2-2, with no clear D. The V and J ends lost 4 bases and 3 bases respectively, with 12 bases between them. CDR1 and CDR2 (germline): MNHEY, SVGAGI. This CDR3 spans 15 amino acids. The CDR3: CASSWRRTDTGELFF. The CDR3 region has the DNA TGTGCCAGCAGTTGGCGGAGAACGGACACCGGGGAGCTGTTTTTT.

This clone was recorded only once. The chain recombines TRBV13 with TRBJ2-7, with a tentative D call TRBD2 (6 bases). CDR3 length equals 14 residues. With 4 bases removed from V and 2 bases from J, the gap between germline ends came to 12 bases. Germline CDR1 is PRHDT and CDR2 is FYEKMQ (reference sequence). The CDR3 DNA follows: TGTGCCAGCAGCTGGGGGGACTCAGCCTACGAGCAGTACTTC. This codes for CASSWGDSAYEQYF.

This clone was seen once. The V gene is TRBV15, the J gene TRBJ2-7; D might be TRBD1 (5 bases). CDR3 length equals 14 residues. Germline assignment: CDR1 LNHNV and CDR2 YYDKDF (reference sequence). Trimming removed 0 bases at V and 3 bases at J, with 9 bases between. Here the CDR3 DNA reads TGTGCCACCAGCAGAGACAGGGTTTTCTACGAGCAGTACTTC. This gives the protein CATSRDRVFYEQYF.

This clone has only one observation. The chain couples TRBV7-2 to TRBJ2-6, with D perhaps TRBD1 (6 bases). V was clipped by 5 bases and J by 2 bases, with 19 bases between them. Germline CDR1 SGHTA, CDR2 FQGNSA. This CDR3 is 18 amino acids long. CDR3 nucleotides: TGTGCCAGCAGCCAACGTGGCAGGGGTACCCCTGGGGCCAACGTCCTGACTTTC. The encoded protein is CASSQRGRGTPGANVLTF. Drawing the rest from reference TRBV7-2 and TRBJ2-6, the complete variable domain is GAGVSQSPSNKVTEKGKDVELRCDPISGHTALYWYRQSLGQGLEFLIYFQGNSAPDKSGLPSDRFSAERTGGSVSTLTIQRTQQEDSAVYLCASSQRGRGTPGANVLTFGAGSRLTVL.

This clone was seen more than once but under ten times. The rearrangement joins TRBV29-1 to TRBJ1-2; D call uncertain. This CDR3 has 12 residues. Germline V CDR1 and CDR2: SQVTM, ANQGSEA. Deletions cut 7 bases from V and 3 bases from J, with 12 bases between. The chain's CDR3 is CSAGVLYYGYTF. CDR3 nucleotides: TGCAGCGCCGGCGTACTCTACTATGGCTACACCTTC. The full variable domain, in which reference TRBV29-1 and TRBJ1-2 provide the parts outside the CDR3, is SAVISQKPSRDICQRGTSLTIQCQVDSQVTMMFWYRQQPGQSLTLIATANQGSEATYESGFVIDKFPISRPNLTFSTLTVSNMSPEDSSIYLCSAGVLYYGYTFGSGTRLTVV.

This clone was picked up one time. The chain recombines TRBV5-6 with TRBJ2-2; 9 bases fit TRBD1. CDR1 and CDR2 from the germline V gene are SGHDT and YYEEEE. V trimming: 3 bases; J trimming: 5 bases; junction bases outside the gene matches: 2. The CDR3 consists of 14 residues. This CDR3 reads CASSWDRATGELFF. Here the CDR3 DNA reads TGTGCCAGCAGCTGGGACAGGGCGACCGGGGAGCTGTTTTTT. The variable domain in full, completed from reference TRBV5-6 and TRBJ2-2, reads DAGVTQSPTHLIKTRGQQVTLRCSPKSGHDTVSWYQQALGQGPQFIFQYYEEEERQRGNFPDRFSGHQFPNYSSELNVNALLLGDSALYLCASSWDRATGELFFGEGSRLTVL.

The chain combines TRBV6-5 with TRBJ1-1; TRBD1 might be the D (5 bases). V lost 8 bases, J lost 4 bases, and 20 bases lay in between. Germline-derived CDR1 and CDR2 are MNHEY and SVGAGI. The CDR3 is 15 amino acids. The DNA of the CDR3 is TGTGCCAGCGGGGGGTCCTGGGGTTGGAGCACTGAAGCTTTCTTT. This gives the protein CASGGSWGWSTEAFF.

The CDR3 reads CAISESPSGRSSYNEQFF. The CDR3 bases are TGTGCCATCAGTGAGTCCCCTAGCGGGAGGTCTTCCTACAATGAGCAGTTCTTC. The rearrangement uses TRBV10-3 and TRBJ2-1; 11 bases are a match to TRBD2. With V trimmed by 0 bases and J by 1 base, 5 bases remained unmatched. Germline loops: CDR1 ENHRY, CDR2 SYGVKD. CDR3 length equals 18 residues.

The J gene is TRBJ2-7, the V gene TRBV7-3, with TRBD2 identical over 9 bases. The V segment lost 5 bases and the J segment 3 bases; nucleotides outside the gene matches: 14. The CDR3 has 17 residues. Germline CDR1 SGHTA, CDR2 FQGTGA. The CDR3 is CASSPQPPGSGSYEQYF. CDR3 nucleotides: TGTGCCAGCAGCCCCCAACCCCCCGGTAGCGGGAGCTACGAGCAGTACTTC.

The chain recombines TRBV5-6 with TRBJ1-3; 9 bases are a match to TRBD1. The CDR3 extends over 16 amino acids. Trimming at V came to 4 bases and at J to 1 base, leaving 6 bases not matched to a gene. In germline, CDR1 is SGHDT, CDR2 YYEEEE. The DNA for the CDR3 is TGTGCCAGCAGCCCGGCGGGACAGGGATCTGGAAACACCATATATTTT. This encodes CASSPAGQGSGNTIYF.

The chain employs TRBV5-8 and TRBJ1-5; D ambiguous. V was shortened by 1 base and J by 4 bases, with 6 bases between the two germline ends. Germline CDR1 reads SGHTS; CDR2 reads YDEGEE. The CDR3 is 13 amino acids. This CDR3 reads CASSLYVNQPQHF. The CDR3 DNA follows: TGTGCCAGCAGCTTGTATGTAAATCAGCCCCAGCATTTT.

Only one count was recorded for this clone. V gene TRBV7-9 combines with J gene TRBJ1-5; 7 bases match TRBD1. Germline V gene data show CDR1 as SEHNR and CDR2 as FQNEAQ (reference sequence). The CDR3 spans 14 residues. V was clipped by 5 bases and J by 4 bases; unmatched bases: 5. The CDR3 DNA reads TGTGCCAGCAGCCTTGGGACAGAGAATCAGCCCCAGCATTTT. Translated: CASSLGTENQPQHF.

This chain joins TRBV7-9 and TRBJ2-1; possible D gene TRBD1, 5 bases. V dropped 1 base and J dropped 5 bases, with 6 bases sitting between them. The CDR3 loop spans 13 amino acids. The germline V gene encodes CDR1 SEHNR and CDR2 FQNEAQ (reference sequence). CDR3 sequence: CASSLGQNNEQFF. DNA of the CDR3: TGTGCCAGCAGCTTAGGACAGAACAATGAGCAGTTCTTC.

This chain uses TRBV6-5 with TRBJ1-3; TRBD1 agrees at 7 bases. This CDR3 region has 15 residues. Trimming removed 5 bases from V and 3 bases from J; junction bases left unmatched: 7. Germline V gives CDR1 MNHEY, CDR2 SVGAGI. Here the CDR3 DNA reads TGTGCCAGCAGTCCCTCGACAGGGATTGGAAACACCATATATTTT. Its translation: CASSPSTGIGNTIYF.

This clone appeared once. V gene TRBV28 combines with J gene TRBJ2-7; a weak D match, TRBD1 (5 bases). V lost 1 base to trimming and J lost 2 bases, with 12 bases between them. This CDR3 contains 15 residues. Germline values: CDR1 MDHEN, CDR2 SYDVKM. The CDR3, as DNA: TGTGCCAGCAGTTTATATAAGACAGTAGCCTACGAGCAGTACTTC. This codes for CASSLYKTVAYEQYF.

This clone was detected only a few times. V gene TRBV5-1 combines with J gene TRBJ1-2; possible D gene TRBD1, 6 bases. This CDR3 is 19 amino acids long. V lost 1 base and J lost 9, with 31 bases in between. Germline V gene sequence: CDR1 SGHRS, CDR2 YFSETQ. The CDR3: CASSLWSGVLGGGTDSYTF. CDR3 sequence (DNA): TGCGCCAGCAGCTTGTGGTCAGGGGTTTTAGGTGGTGGCACGGATAGCTACACCTTC.